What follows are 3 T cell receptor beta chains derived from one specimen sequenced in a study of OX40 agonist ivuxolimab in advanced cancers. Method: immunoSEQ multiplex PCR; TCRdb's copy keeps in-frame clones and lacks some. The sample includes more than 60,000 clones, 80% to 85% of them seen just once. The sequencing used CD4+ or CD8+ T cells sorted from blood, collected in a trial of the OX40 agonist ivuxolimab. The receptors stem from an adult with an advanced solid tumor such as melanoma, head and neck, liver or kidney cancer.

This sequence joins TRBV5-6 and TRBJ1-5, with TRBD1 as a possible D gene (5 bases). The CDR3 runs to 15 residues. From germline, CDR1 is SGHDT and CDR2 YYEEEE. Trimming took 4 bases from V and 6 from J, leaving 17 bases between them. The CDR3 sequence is CASSASGERGQPQHF. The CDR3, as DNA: TGTGCCAGCAGCGCCAGCGGGGAGAGGGGTCAGCCCCAGCATTTT. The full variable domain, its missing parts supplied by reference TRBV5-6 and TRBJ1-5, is DAGVTQSPTHLIKTRGQQVTLRCSPKSGHDTVSWYQQALGQGPQFIFQYYEEEERQRGNFPDRFSGHQFPNYSSELNVNALLLGDSALYLCASSASGERGQPQHFGDGTRLSIL.

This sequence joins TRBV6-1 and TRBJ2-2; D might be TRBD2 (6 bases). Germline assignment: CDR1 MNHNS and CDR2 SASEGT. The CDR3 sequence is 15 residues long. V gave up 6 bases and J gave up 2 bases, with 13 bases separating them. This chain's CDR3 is CASRAGSLNTGELFF. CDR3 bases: TGTGCCAGCAGGGCGGGGTCTTTAAACACCGGGGAGCTGTTTTTT.

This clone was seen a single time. The CDR3 region is CASSWDRTSYNEQFF. The CDR3 coding sequence is TGTGCCAGCTCATGGGACCGTACCTCCTACAATGAGCAGTTCTTC. The chain combines TRBV18 with TRBJ2-1; D could derive from TRBD1 or TRBD2 (5 bases each). Trimming took 5 bases from V and 0 from J, leaving 11 bases between them. The CDR3 covers 15 residues. Germline values: CDR1 KGHSH, CDR2 LQKENI.